The entry that follows covers one T cell receptor (beta chain) sequence. Its antigen is currently unknown. Germline values: CDR1 SGHAT, CDR2 FQNNGV. V dropped 1 base and J dropped 5 bases, with 11 bases sitting between them. The CDR3 totals 14 residues. The sample comes from a study of T cells in Graves' hyperthyroidism and ophthalmopathy. Study-wide points: Most thyroid clonotypes expanded above 0.001 appeared in blood too.

The investigators amplified TCR beta CDR3 regions from RNA transcripts. When the TCR CDR3 underwent first-round RT-PCR, the HTBI primer set was used. TCRdb analysed the multiplex PCR reads with MiXCR anew, one entry per CDR3 protein. The table includes hundreds of thousands of distinct CDR3 sequences, roughly 16% detected once. This chain connects TRBV11-2 to TRBJ1-2; no clear D gene. The sequence derives from a woman aged 40 to 55 with Graves' ophthalmopathy. The sample consisted of blood. In DNA form, the CDR3 reads TGTGCCAGCAGCTTAGGGTCAGCGCAATATGGCTACACCTTC. The encoded protein is CASSLGSAQYGYTF.